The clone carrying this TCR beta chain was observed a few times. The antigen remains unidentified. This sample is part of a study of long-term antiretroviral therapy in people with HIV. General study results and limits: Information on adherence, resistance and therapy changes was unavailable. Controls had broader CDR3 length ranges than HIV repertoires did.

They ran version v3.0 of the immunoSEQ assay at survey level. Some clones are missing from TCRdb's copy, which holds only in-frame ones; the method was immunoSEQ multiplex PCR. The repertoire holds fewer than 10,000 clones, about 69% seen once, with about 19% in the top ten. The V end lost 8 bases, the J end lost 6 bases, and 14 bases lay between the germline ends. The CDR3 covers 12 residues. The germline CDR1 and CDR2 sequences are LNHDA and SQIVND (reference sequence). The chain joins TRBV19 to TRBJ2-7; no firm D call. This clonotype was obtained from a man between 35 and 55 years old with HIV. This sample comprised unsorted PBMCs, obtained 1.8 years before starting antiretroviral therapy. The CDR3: CASGPRSSEQYF. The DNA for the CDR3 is TGTGCCAGTGGCCCCAGATCAAGCGAGCAGTACTTC.